Only a few counts were recorded for the clone carrying this TCR beta chain. Between the trimmed V and J ends, which lost 0 bases and 9 bases, there was a span of 20 bases. Per germline, CDR1 GTSNPN and CDR2 SVGIG (reference sequence). The CDR3 is 16 amino acids. Source study methods: Estimates of nucleated cell counts were drawn from the amplification of reference gene primers. Clones were read by immunoSEQ multiplex PCR, and TCRdb kept only the in-frame ones, dropping some. That table furnishes V, J and clone size, whereas the DNA furnished D and trimming. The sample has around 130,000 clones, roughly 83% seen once. The data stem from a study of blood T cell repertoires in COVID-19. Study details: Samples taken during acute and convalescent COVID-19 were collected in the United States, Italy and Spain. PBMCs, B-cell-depleted T cells, or T cells provided the cDNA or gDNA that made up the material.

This sequence was found in a woman between 50 and 59 years old with acute or convalescent COVID-19. The sequenced material came from peripheral blood. The rearrangement links TRBV30 to TRBJ1-4; D call uncertain. CDR3 nucleotide sequence: TGTGCCTGGAGTGTACTGCCCGTGGGAGCTCCTCAAAAACTGTTTTTT. Protein: CAWSVLPVGAPQKLFF. The entire variable domain, with the rest obtained from reference TRBV30 and TRBJ1-4, is as follows: SQTIHQWPATLVQPVGSPLSLECTVEGTSNPNLYWYRQAAGRGLQLLFYSVGIGQISSEVPQNLSASRPQDRQFILSSKKLLLSDSGFYLCAWSVLPVGAPQKLFFGSGTQLSVL.